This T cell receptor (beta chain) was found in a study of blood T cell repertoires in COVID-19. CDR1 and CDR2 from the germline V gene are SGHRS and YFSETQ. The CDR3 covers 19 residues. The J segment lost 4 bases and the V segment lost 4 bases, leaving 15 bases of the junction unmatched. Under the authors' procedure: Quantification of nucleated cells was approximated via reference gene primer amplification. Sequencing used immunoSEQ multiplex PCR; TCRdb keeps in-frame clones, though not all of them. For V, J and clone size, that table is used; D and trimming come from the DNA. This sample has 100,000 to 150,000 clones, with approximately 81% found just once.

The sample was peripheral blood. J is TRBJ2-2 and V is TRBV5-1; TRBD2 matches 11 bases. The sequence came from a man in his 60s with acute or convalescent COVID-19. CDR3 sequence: CASSDASGRLLRVTGELFF. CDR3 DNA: TGCGCCAGCAGCGACGCTAGCGGGAGGCTACTTAGGGTCACCGGGGAGCTGTTTTTT.